Each of the 27 T cell receptor beta chains below was sequenced from the same sample in a study of cytomegalovirus exposure and HLA in healthy donors. Vbeta (60) and Jbeta (13) primers were used in the PCR. This table comes from immunoSEQ multiplex PCR, and its TCRdb copy is limited to in-frame clones, with some not included. In the table there are 55,000 to 80,000 clones, roughly 70% of which are singletons. Sequenced material: PBMCs. Receptors originate from a man between 65 and 80 years old in good health and CMV-seronegative.

The table lists this clone with a few counts. The V gene is TRBV9, the J gene TRBJ2-3; TRBD2 aligns across 8 bases. CDR1 is SGDLS and CDR2 is YYNGEE in the germline V gene. The length of the CDR3 is 15 residues. V shed 7 bases and J 0 bases; nucleotides not matched to a gene: 7. The CDR3 sequence: CASRGGSSSTDTQYF. CDR3 bases: TGTGCCAGCCGGGGGGGCAGCTCTAGCACAGATACGCAGTATTTT.

V usage is TRBV6-6 and J usage is TRBJ2-1, with TRBD1 identical over 8 bases. In germline, CDR1 is MNHNY, CDR2 SVGAGI (reference sequence). This CDR3 has 14 amino acids. With V trimmed by 7 bases and J by 6 bases, 8 bases remained unmatched. This CDR3 reads CASTPAGGINEQFF. The DNA of the CDR3 is TGTGCCAGCACCCCCGCAGGGGGCATCAATGAGCAGTTCTTC.

The CDR3 DNA follows: TGTGCCAGCAGCGTGACAGGGAGCACCGGGGAGCTGTTTTTT. This codes for CASSVTGSTGELFF. The chain uses TRBV9 and TRBJ2-2; 7 bases agree with TRBD1. V dropped 2 bases and J dropped 4; count of bases not matched to a gene: 2. In germline, CDR1 is SGDLS, CDR2 YYNGEE. The CDR3 spans 14 residues.

Only one count was recorded for this clone. The chain carries TRBV7-2 and TRBJ2-1, with 10 bases matching TRBD2. J gave up 0 bases and V 5 bases, and 4 bases lay outside the gene matches. The germline CDR1 and CDR2 sequences are SGHTA and FQGNSA. This CDR3 comprises 16 residues. DNA of the CDR3: TGTGCCAGCAGCCCGGGACTAGCGAGCTCCTACAATGAGCAGTTCTTC. This encodes CASSPGLASSYNEQFF.

The table lists this clone with a few counts. The rearrangement uses TRBV2 and TRBJ2-3; 10 positions agree with TRBD2. V gave up 5 bases and J gave up 2 bases; unmatched junction bases: 13. CDR1 is SNHLY, CDR2 FYNNEI, per germline. The CDR3 totals 18 residues. The CDR3 sequence is CASSSPELAGDSTDTQYF. CDR3 in DNA: TGTGCCAGCAGTTCGCCTGAGCTAGCGGGAGATTCCACAGATACGCAGTATTTT.

The rearrangement uses TRBV12-5 and TRBJ2-1, with 10 bases aligning to TRBD1. CDR1 is LGHNT and CDR2 is FRNRAP in the germline V gene. The J segment lost 4 bases and the V segment lost 4 bases, leaving 13 bases of the junction unmatched. The CDR3 length is 18 residues. CDR3 region: CASGSPGTGVGPYNEQFF. CDR3 nucleotide sequence: TGTGCTAGTGGTTCGCCCGGGACAGGGGTCGGCCCGTACAATGAGCAGTTCTTC. The full variable domain, rest sourced from reference TRBV12-5 and TRBJ2-1, is DARVTQTPRHKVTEMGQEVTMRCQPILGHNTVFWYRQTMMQGLELLAYFRNRAPLDDSGMPKDRFSAEMPDATLATLKIQPSEPRDSAVYFCASGSPGTGVGPYNEQFFGPGTRLTVL.

The chain is built from TRBV30 and TRBJ1-3, with D possibly matching TRBD1 (6 bases). The CDR3 spans 17 residues. With 3 bases removed from V and 0 bases from J, the gap between germline ends came to 18 bases. Germline V gene data show CDR1 as GTSNPN and CDR2 as SVGIG (reference sequence). Here the CDR3 reads CAWSPTGQFRSGNTIYF. The DNA of the CDR3 is TGTGCCTGGAGCCCAACTGGACAGTTCCGCTCTGGAAACACCATATATTTT.

V is TRBV9 and J is TRBJ1-2; tentatively, D is TRBD1 (5 bases). The CDR3 extends over 15 amino acids. The V gene lost 4 bases and the J gene lost 1 base, with 14 bases spanning the gap. Germline V CDR1 and CDR2: SGDLS, YYNGEE. CDR3 coding DNA: TGTGCCAGCAGCCCATATGACAGAGTTAACTATGGCTACACCTTC. It codes for CASSPYDRVNYGYTF.

This clone has more than one count but fewer than ten. V and J are TRBV19 and TRBJ1-5; no reliable D call. Trimming stripped 3 bases from V and 9 bases from J, with 15 bases between. The CDR3 spans 14 residues. Germline CDR1 LNHDA, CDR2 SQIVND (reference sequence). CDR3 bases: TGTGCCAGTAGTATCGAATCAGCGAACCCGCCCCAGCATTTT. Encoded protein: CASSIESANPPQHF.

This chain connects TRBV4-1 to TRBJ1-2; 10 bases are a match to TRBD1. This CDR3 comprises 14 residues. Germline V CDR1 and CDR2: MGHRA, YSYEKL. The trim removed 2 bases at V and 7 bases at J, leaving 4 bases unmatched. CDR3 nucleotides: TGCGCCAGCAGCCAACCGACAGGGGGCTTTGGCTACACCTTC. This codes for CASSQPTGGFGYTF.

The V and J genes are TRBV6-5 and TRBJ1-2, with 8 bases fitting TRBD1. The CDR3 extends over 14 amino acids. Per the germline V gene, CDR1 is MNHEY and CDR2 is SVGAGI. V lost 7 bases and J lost 8; bases outside the gene matches: 12. This chain's CDR3 is CASTPLAGGRGYTF. CDR3 nucleotides: TGTGCCAGCACCCCGTTGGCAGGGGGCAGAGGCTACACCTTC.

The chain employs TRBV7-8 and TRBJ2-2, with 7 nucleotides matching TRBD1. The CDR3 totals 14 residues. The ends lost 3 bases at V and 5 bases at J; junction bases unmatched: 3. Germline V gene lookup returns CDR1 SGHVS and CDR2 FQNEAQ. CDR3 residues: CASSFDRVTGELFF. CDR3 in DNA: TGTGCCAGCAGCTTCGACAGGGTAACCGGGGAGCTGTTTTTT.

The rearrangement links TRBV5-4 to TRBJ1-4; the match to TRBD1 covers 8 bases. The germline V gene encodes CDR1 SGHNT and CDR2 YYREEE (reference sequence). This CDR3 has 15 residues. V lost 0 bases to trimming and J lost 7 bases; unmatched junction nucleotides: 5. The CDR3 sequence is CASSLAGTGGEKLFF. DNA for the CDR3: TGTGCCAGCAGCTTGGCCGGGACAGGAGGTGAAAAACTGTTTTTT.

The genes are TRBV7-2 and TRBJ2-7, with D maybe TRBD1 (6 bases). This CDR3 contains 14 residues. The V end lost 6 bases, the J end lost 5 bases, and 17 bases lay between the germline ends. The germline gives CDR1 SGHTA, CDR2 FQGNSA. The CDR3 is CASRRWGLNDEQYF. CDR3 coding DNA: TGTGCCAGCAGGCGCTGGGGGCTCAACGACGAGCAGTACTTC.

The chain has TRBV14 and TRBJ1-6; TRBD1 might be the D (6 bases). Germline CDR1 SGHDN, CDR2 FVKESK. CDR3 length equals 15 residues. V was cut by 2 bases and J by 5 bases, with 10 bases left in between. The CDR3 nucleotides are TGTGCCAGCAGCCAAACAGGGAAAAATAATTCACCCCTCCACTTT. Translating gives CASSQTGKNNSPLHF.

V is TRBV4-1 and J is TRBJ2-5; 10 bases line up with TRBD2. The germline V gene has CDR1 MGHRA and CDR2 YSYEKL. CDR3 length equals 17 residues. Trimming at V came to 0 bases and at J to 1 base, leaving 5 bases not matched to a gene. CDR3 residues: CASSQDLLAGSQETQYF. The DNA for the CDR3 is TGCGCCAGCAGCCAAGATCTACTAGCGGGGTCCCAAGAGACCCAGTACTTC.

The chain uses TRBV5-1 and TRBJ1-2, with no clear D. This CDR3 is 14 amino acids long. Germline CDR1 and CDR2: SGHRS and YFSETQ. The V end was cut by 4 bases, the J end by 1 base, with 11 bases between. CDR3 region: CASSQETSNYGYTF. For the CDR3, the DNA is TGCGCCAGCAGCCAAGAAACAAGTAACTATGGCTACACCTTC.

CDR3 DNA sequence: TGTGCCAGCAGCCCACGGGACAGGGTCAGCTATGGCTACACCTTC. Its protein is CASSPRDRVSYGYTF. The genes are TRBV9 and TRBJ1-2; 9 bases match TRBD1. Germline values: CDR1 SGDLS, CDR2 YYNGEE. Trimming removed 4 bases from V and 4 bases from J; junction bases left unmatched: 8. This CDR3 is built from 15 residues.

The chain combines TRBV28 with TRBJ2-1; 10 positions match TRBD1. V dropped 5 bases and J dropped 8; count of bases not matched to a gene: 12. The germline gives CDR1 MDHEN, CDR2 SYDVKM. CDR3 size: 16 residues. The CDR3 region has the DNA TGTGCCAGCAGTGTAACCGGGACAGGGGCTTGGCATGAGCAGTTCTTC. It translates to CASSVTGTGAWHEQFF.

Note on this clone: Other DNA sequences in the same sample also yield this CDR3. This sequence joins TRBV27 and TRBJ2-5; a possible D gene is TRBD1 (6 bases). Germline CDR1 reads MNHEY; CDR2 reads SMNVEV (reference sequence). Trimming took 6 bases from V and 1 from J, leaving 12 bases between them. The CDR3 runs 14 residues. CDR3 sequence: CASRGDTAQETQYF. In nucleotides, the CDR3 is TGTGCCAGCAGAGGGGACACCGCCCAAGAGACCCAGTACTTC.

The V gene is TRBV28, the J gene TRBJ2-3; 7 bases fit TRBD2. The V gene's germline CDR1 is MDHEN and CDR2 SYDVKM. The V gene end was trimmed by 5 bases and the J gene end by 0 bases; junction bases not matched to a gene: 2. The CDR3 length is 14 residues. CDR3 in DNA: TGTGCCAGCAGTCCCGGGGGGAGCACAGATACGCAGTATTTT. Encoded protein: CASSPGGSTDTQYF.

This rearrangement joins TRBV7-8 to TRBJ2-4; TRBD1 might be the D (6 bases). The length of the CDR3 is 14 residues. Per the germline V gene, CDR1 is SGHVS and CDR2 is FQNEAQ. Trimming shortened V by 5 bases and J by 7 bases, and 15 bases separated the two germline ends. The CDR3 DNA is TGTGCCAGCAGCGTTAGATGGGACATGAACATTCAGTACTTC. It specifies CASSVRWDMNIQYF. The variable domain in full, with the rest retrieved from reference TRBV7-8 and TRBJ2-4, is GAGVSQSPRYKVAKRGQDVALRCDPISGHVSLFWYQQALGQGPEFLTYFQNEAQLDKSGLPSDRFFAERPEGSVSTLKIQRTQQEDSAVYLCASSVRWDMNIQYFGAGTRLSVL.

Note on this clone: At one of its ends the junction is not consistent with the germline gene, which may arise from a read error. V usage is TRBV7-7 and J usage is TRBJ2-5, with 8 bases identical to TRBD2. Per the germline V gene, CDR1 is SSHAT and CDR2 is FNYEAQ (reference sequence). The CDR3 is 15 residues long. This CDR3 reads CASSLTFAGGETQYF. The CDR3 bases are TGTGCTAGCAGCTTAACGTTCGCGGGGGGAGAGACCCAGTACTTC.

This clone has more than one count but fewer than ten. The chain links TRBV5-4 to TRBJ1-1; 10 positions match TRBD1. Trimming removed 5 bases from V and 2 bases from J; junction bases left unmatched: 6. CDR3 length equals 15 residues. CDR1 SGHNT and CDR2 YYREEE come from the germline V gene (reference sequence). The CDR3 region has the DNA TGTGCCAGCAGTGGGACAGGGGCGCTTAACACTGAAGCTTTCTTT. It encodes CASSGTGALNTEAFF.

The chain has TRBV19 and TRBJ2-5; D may be TRBD1 (6 bases). Germline loops: CDR1 LNHDA, CDR2 SQIVND (reference sequence). This CDR3 region has 15 residues. V was clipped by 6 bases and J by 5 bases, with 19 bases between them. The CDR3 nucleotides are TGTGCCAGTAGCAGATCAGGGGAGATAAGGGAGACCCAGTACTTC. It encodes CASSRSGEIRETQYF.

This chain joins TRBV18 and TRBJ2-5, with a weak D call TRBD1 (5 bases). Trimming took 3 bases from V and 2 from J, leaving 13 bases between them. The CDR3 sequence is 15 residues long. CDR1 is KGHSH, CDR2 LQKENI, per germline. CDR3 residues: CASSPRQGEQETQYF. The DNA for the CDR3 is TGTGCCAGCTCACCTAGACAAGGGGAACAAGAGACCCAGTACTTC.

The chain recombines TRBV5-1 with TRBJ2-3; D not certain. The CDR3 extends over 14 amino acids. In germline, CDR1 is SGHRS, CDR2 YFSETQ. V lost 0 bases and J 5 bases, leaving 10 bases between the germline ends. CDR3 coding DNA: TGCGCCAGCAGCTTGGTTGGAGACGAAGATACGCAGTATTTT. Residues: CASSLVGDEDTQYF.